Listed below are T cell receptor beta chains from one sample, sequenced in a study of blood T cell repertoires in COVID-19. Using immunoSEQ multiplex PCR, the repertoire was profiled, and TCRdb retains in-frame clones only, with some absent. This table has around 100,000 clones, approximately 84% appearing once. Sequencing used peripheral blood. The receptors were sampled from a woman aged 40-49 years with acute or convalescent COVID-19. CDR3s include the opening cysteine and the closing phenylalanine or tryptophan. The D gene is left open where the match is weak. The size of a clone is reported for some rows only, either as once, few or many, or as a class for expanded clones.

>TRBJ2-3|-|TRBD2|TRBV2
TGTGCCTCGGGACTAGCGGGGGTCACAGATACGCAGTATTTT
CASGLAGVTDTQYF
>TRBJ2-3|-|-|TRBV6-6
TGTGCCAGCACCCCCCGCGGGAGCACAGATACGCAGTATTTT
CASTPRGSTDTQYF
>TRBJ2-2|-|-|TRBV9
TGTGCCAGCAGCGTAGCCAACGGGGTGGGCGGGGAGCTGTTTTTT
CASSVANGVGGELFF
>TRBJ2-5|-|-|TRBV5-1
TGCGCCAGCAGCTCAACAGGGACCCAGTACTTC
CASSSTGTQYF
>TRBJ1-3|-|-|TRBV3-1/TRBV3-2
TGTGCCAGCAGCCAAGGGGACATCTCTGGAAACACCATATATTTT
CASSQGDISGNTIYF
>TRBJ1-1|-|-|TRBV3-1/TRBV3-2
TGTGCCAGCAGCCAAGTAGGGGGGGCCACTGAAGCTTTCTTT
CASSQVGGATEAFF
>TRBJ1-4|-|TRBD1|TRBV2
TGTGCCAGCCACCGGGACAGGGGTGAAAAACTGTTTTTT
CASHRDRGEKLFF
>TRBJ1-5|-|TRBD1|TRBV11-2
TGTGCCAGCAGCTTAGATGGCAGGGGGGATCAGCCCCAGCATTTT
CASSLDGRGDQPQHF
>TRBJ1-5|-|TRBD1|TRBV30
TGTGCCTGGACACCTTACAGGGGTTTGGGCAATCAGCCCCAGCATTTT
CAWTPYRGLGNQPQHF
>TRBJ1-6|-|-|TRBV29-1
TGCAGCGTCCCCGACAGTAGGAATTCACCCCTCCACTTT
CSVPDSRNSPLHF
>TRBJ1-1|once|-|TRBV4-1
TGCGCCAGCAGCCAAGATCCTCGGACGGGAATGAACACTGAAGCTTTCTTT
CASSQDPRTGMNTEAFF
>TRBJ1-5|-|-|TRBV6-2/TRBV6-3
TGTGCCAGCAGCCTCCTGGAGGCTTCTAGCAATCAGCCCCAGCATTTT
CASSLLEASSNQPQHF
>TRBJ2-1|-|-|TRBV5-1
TGCGCCAGCAGCTTGACGGGTCAGGGCAATGAGCAGTTCTTC
CASSLTGQGNEQFF
>TRBJ1-6|-|-|TRBV27
TGTGCCAGCAGTGCCACAGGGAATTCACCCCTCCACTTT
CASSATGNSPLHF
>TRBJ1-5|once|-|TRBV3-1/TRBV3-2
TGTGCCAGCAGCACCCAGGGACAGCCCCAGCATTTT
CASSTQGQPQHF
>TRBJ1-1|-|TRBD1|TRBV6-2/TRBV6-3
TGTGCCAGCAGTTTGCCGGGACAGGGGACGCGGGGAGCTTTCTTT
CASSLPGQGTRGAFF
>TRBJ1-2|once|-|TRBV30
TGTGCCTGGAGGAACTTGAGGGGACTAGCTAACTATGGCTACACCTTC
CAWRNLRGLANYGYTF
>TRBJ2-7|-|TRBD1|TRBV6-5
TGTGCCAGCAGGGGGACAGGGAGATACGAGCAGTACTTC
CASRGTGRYEQYF
>TRBJ1-6|few|TRBD1|TRBV30
TGTGCCTGGCACTTGGGGGACAGGGATTCACCCCTCCACTTT
CAWHLGDRDSPLHF
>TRBJ1-6|-|-|TRBV11-2
TGTGCCAGCAGCTTAGATCGGGCTGGGGGGAATTCACCCCTCCACTTT
CASSLDRAGGNSPLHF
>TRBJ1-2|-|-|TRBV5-1
TGCGCCAGCGCTTACCCACCCAACTCAGGGTTTGGGTATGGCTACACCTTC
CASAYPPNSGFGYGYTF
>TRBJ1-2|-|-|TRBV4-3
TGCGCCAGCAGCCAAGACTTATACAGGGTAGGCGGCTACACCTTC
CASSQDLYRVGGYTF
>TRBJ2-5|few|-|TRBV4-2
TGTGCCAGCAGCCAAGGACAGTCCCAAGAGACCCAGTACTTC
CASSQGQSQETQYF
>TRBJ2-7|once|TRBD1|TRBV7-9
TGTGCCAGCAGCTTAATAGGGGACAGGGTTTACTTC
CASSLIGDRVYF
>TRBJ2-2|-|-|TRBV6-5
TGTGCCAGTAACCAACGGGGCGGGGAGCTGTTTTTT
CASNQRGGELFF
>TRBJ1-6|few|TRBD1|TRBV5-1
TGCGCCAGCAGCCTTCGGGACAGGGAGACTTCACCCCTCCACTTT
CASSLRDRETSPLHF
>TRBJ1-1|-|TRBD1|TRBV7-9
TGTGCCAGCAGGGGACAGCCTAACACTGAAGCTTTCTTT
CASRGQPNTEAFF
>TRBJ1-2|-|-|TRBV5-1
TGCGCCAGCAGCGAGAACTCGGGGATAAATTATGGCTACACCTTC
CASSENSGINYGYTF
>TRBJ2-3|-|-|TRBV5-1
TGCGCCAGCAGCTCCGCAGGGGTAACGCAGTATTTT
CASSSAGVTQYF
>TRBJ1-1|-|-|TRBV7-3
TGTGCCAGCAGCTTAATGGGGGCAGACACTGAAGCTTTCTTT
CASSLMGADTEAFF
>TRBJ1-3|-|-|TRBV9
TGTGCCAGCAGCGCTTCTGGAAACACCATATATTTT
CASSASGNTIYF
>TRBJ2-7|-|TRBD1|TRBV7-2
TGTGCCAGCAGCTCCTCCGGGACAGGGGCAGAAGAGCAGTACTTC
CASSSSGTGAEEQYF
>TRBJ2-7|-|-|TRBV5-5
TGTGCCAGCAGCTTGGGACAAGCCGCTTACGAGCAGTACTTC
CASSLGQAAYEQYF
>TRBJ1-4|-|-|TRBV5-1
TGCGCCAGCAGCTTGTGGGGGGCAACTAATGAAAAACTGTTTTTT
CASSLWGATNEKLFF
>TRBJ1-1|-|TRBD1|TRBV29-1
TGCAGCGTTGTTCAGGGGGCTGAAGCTTTCTTT
CSVVQGAEAFF
>TRBJ1-1|once|-|TRBV11-2
TGTGCCAGCAGCTTAGATGAGGAGAATGAAGCTTTCTTT
CASSLDEENEAFF
>TRBJ2-1|-|-|TRBV4-3
TGCGCCAGCAGTCGTACAGGGAGCTCCTACAATGAGCAGTTCTTC
CASSRTGSSYNEQFF
>TRBJ2-7|few|TRBD1|TRBV19
TGTGCCAGTAAGGGGACAGGGTCCTACGAGCAGTACTTC
CASKGTGSYEQYF
>TRBJ1-4|few|TRBD1|TRBV6-6
TGTGCCAGCAGGGATTCAGGGGGCAATGAAAAACTGTTTTTT
CASRDSGGNEKLFF
>TRBJ1-6|few|-|TRBV7-9
TGTGCCAGCAGCTCTTCGCAGGGTTTCTCACCCCTCCACTTT
CASSSSQGFSPLHF